This passage covers 24 T cell receptor beta chains from one sample sequenced in a study of CD8 T cells in ankylosing spondylitis. MiXCR, applied by TCRdb to the 5' RACE reads, yields one record per CDR3 protein. The repertoire holds about 240,000 distinct CDR3 sequences, with over 8.5% as singletons. Sequenced sample: blood, either unsorted or a sorted T cell fraction (not recorded which). The receptors stem from a male donor with ankylosing spondylitis or in good health (not recorded which).

This clonotype has at least ten counts. The chain recombines TRBV12-3 or TRBV12-4 with TRBJ1-1; a possible D gene is TRBD1 (5 bases). Trimming removed 4 bases at V and 2 bases at J, with 17 bases between. The CDR3 loop spans 16 amino acids. The CDR3: CASSSGRGAGNTEAFF. The CDR3, as DNA: TGTGCCAGCAGTTCAGGGAGAGGGGCGGGCAACACTGAAGCTTTCTTT.

This clonotype was observed a handful of times. The chain employs TRBV6-2 or TRBV6-3 and TRBJ2-1; D gene uncertain. The CDR3 is 13 amino acids. Germline values: CDR1 MNHEY, CDR2 SVGEGT. V lost 2 bases and J 4 bases, leaving 6 bases between the germline ends. CDR3 DNA: TGTGCCAGCAGTTACGACTTGTACAATGAGCAGTTCTTC. As protein: CASSYDLYNEQFF.

This clonotype was recorded at least ten times. This chain connects TRBV20-1 to TRBJ2-1; 12 nucleotides align to TRBD2. There are 15 residues in the CDR3. Germline loops: CDR1 DFQATT, CDR2 SNEGSKA (reference sequence). Germline trimming cut 6 bases from V and 0 bases from J; bases unmatched to any gene: 3. The CDR3 is CSAGLAGLSYNEQFF. CDR3 nucleotides: TGCAGTGCGGGACTAGCGGGCCTCTCCTACAATGAGCAGTTCTTC.

Worth noting for this clonotype: One end of the junction does not line up with germline, which may come from a read error. The chain is built from TRBV20-1 and TRBJ2-7, with D perhaps TRBD1 or TRBD2 (7 bases each). Germline V gene data show CDR1 as DFQATT and CDR2 as SNEGSKA (reference sequence). CDR3 length equals 14 residues. CDR3 region: CSATREGASHEQYF. DNA for the CDR3: TGCAGTGCAACCAGGGAGGGGGCCTCCCACGAGCAGTACTTC.

This clonotype was counted only a few times. The chain carries TRBV19 and TRBJ1-1; no firm D call. The V end lost 3 bases, the J end lost 10 bases, and 9 bases lay between the germline ends. The CDR3 loop spans 11 amino acids. The germline V gene encodes CDR1 LNHDA and CDR2 SQIVND (reference sequence). In DNA form, the CDR3 reads TGTGCCAGTAGTATCGCACTCGGAGCTTTCTTT. Protein: CASSIALGAFF.

Concerning this clonotype: A clone one base away is much larger, so this may be a read error. The chain combines TRBV29-1 with TRBJ2-5; maybe TRBD1 (6 bases). Germline CDR1 reads SQVTM; CDR2 reads ANQGSEA. The CDR3 loop spans 11 amino acids. This chain's CDR3 is CSAERQDTQYF. The CDR3 region has the DNA TGCAGCGCTGAACGACAGGATACCCAGTACTTC.

This clonotype came up a few times. The chain joins TRBV10-3 to TRBJ2-7, with 7 bases fitting TRBD1. The CDR3 runs 13 residues. The V gene's germline CDR1 is ENHRY and CDR2 SYGVKD. V lost 6 bases, J lost 4 bases, and 6 bases stayed unmatched. The CDR3 nucleotides read TGTGCCATCAGGGACAGGCAAGCTTACGAGCAGTACTTC. It yields the protein CAIRDRQAYEQYF.

This clonotype was counted only a few times. The chain links TRBV11-2 to TRBJ2-3, with D possibly matching TRBD1 (5 bases). Germline V gene lookup returns CDR1 SGHAT and CDR2 FQNNGV. Trimming removed 5 bases from V and 4 bases from J, with 13 bases in between. This CDR3 has 14 amino acids. The CDR3: CASSAKQGSDTQYF. In nucleotides, the CDR3 is TGTGCCAGCAGCGCCAAGCAGGGCTCAGATACGCAGTATTTT.

The genes are TRBV29-1 and TRBJ2-1; D might be TRBD2 (6 bases). Germline assignment: CDR1 SQVTM and CDR2 ANQGSEA. This CDR3 spans 11 amino acids. The CDR3 sequence: CSFLAYDEQFF. In DNA form, the CDR3 reads TGCAGTTTTCTAGCGTACGATGAGCAGTTCTTC.

This clonotype was counted a few times. The V gene is TRBV11-2, the J gene TRBJ1-4, with D tentatively TRBD1 (5 bases). The CDR3 loop spans 14 amino acids. Germline-derived CDR1 and CDR2 are SGHAT and FQNNGV. V gave up 5 bases and J gave up 8 bases, with 15 bases separating them. The chain's CDR3 is CASSPGHIEEKLFF. CDR3 DNA sequence: TGTGCCAGCAGCCCAGGACACATTGAGGAAAAACTGTTTTTT.

There are many counts of this clonotype. The J gene is TRBJ1-2, the V gene TRBV12-3 or TRBV12-4; 9 bases are a match to TRBD1. The V segment lost 5 bases and the J segment 4 bases; nucleotides outside the gene matches: 11. The CDR3 extends over 16 amino acids. Here the CDR3 reads CASSPGTGYTGYGYTF. Written as DNA, the CDR3 is TGTGCCAGCAGTCCCGGGACAGGGTACACTGGCTATGGCTACACCTTC.

This clonotype was recorded many times. The rearrangement joins TRBV7-3 to TRBJ1-1; D remains ambiguous. The germline gives CDR1 SGHTA, CDR2 FQGTGA. V lost 1 base to trimming and J lost 6 bases, with 9 bases between them. This CDR3 contains 13 residues. For the CDR3, the DNA is TGTGCCAGCAGCTTAAACCGGGGTTCTGAAGCTTTCTTT. It translates to CASSLNRGSEAFF. The full variable domain, its missing parts supplied by reference TRBV7-3 and TRBJ1-1, is GAGVSQTPSNKVTEKGKYVELRCDPISGHTALYWYRQSLGQGPEFLIYFQGTGAADDSGLPNDRFFAVRPEGSVSTLKIQRTERGDSAVYLCASSLNRGSEAFFGQGTRLTVV.

In this sample, this clonotype turned up a few times. V gene TRBV7-6 combines with J gene TRBJ1-4; D unresolved. CDR3 length: 15 residues. Trimming left V 5 bases short and J 4 bases short, with 14 bases between. CDR1 is SGHVS, CDR2 FNYEAQ, per germline. This CDR3 reads CASSPVAGVNEKLFF. For the CDR3, the DNA is TGTGCCAGCAGCCCGGTGGCGGGAGTTAATGAAAAACTGTTTTTT.

The J gene is TRBJ1-1, the V gene TRBV7-3; 9 bases are shared with TRBD1. Germline V gives CDR1 SGHTA, CDR2 FQGTGA. This CDR3 has 15 amino acids. The trim removed 5 bases at V and 5 bases at J, leaving 9 bases unmatched. The CDR3 region is CASSIPGQGITEAFF. DNA of the CDR3: TGTGCCAGCAGCATACCGGGACAGGGAATTACTGAAGCTTTCTTT.

This clonotype was recorded at least ten times. The rearrangement links TRBV5-1 to TRBJ2-2; D not certain. The V gene lost 1 base and the J gene lost 3 bases, with 7 bases spanning the gap. CDR1 and CDR2 (germline): SGHRS, YFSETQ. CDR3 length: 14 amino acids. For the CDR3, the DNA is TGCGCCAGCAGCTTGTCGCCGTACACCGGGGAGCTGTTTTTT. This codes for CASSLSPYTGELFF.

The DNA of the CDR3 is TGTGCCAGCAGTTATGAGGCGTGGCCCTTTACTAGCTCTGGGGCCAACGTCCTGACTTTC. Translating gives CASSYEAWPFTSSGANVLTF. The V call is TRBV27, the J call TRBJ2-6, with D tentatively TRBD2 (5 bases). This CDR3 has 20 amino acids. CDR1 and CDR2 (germline): MNHEY, SMNVEV (reference sequence). V lost 4 bases and J 0 bases, leaving 22 bases between the germline ends.

The CDR3 reads CASSISPHNEQFF. The DNA of the CDR3 is TGTGCCAGTAGTATATCCCCACACAATGAGCAGTTCTTC. The chain is built from TRBV19 and TRBJ2-1, with D uncertain. The CDR3 consists of 13 residues. V was shortened by 2 bases and J by 5 bases, with 7 bases between the two germline ends. Per the germline V gene, CDR1 is LNHDA and CDR2 is SQIVND (reference sequence).

This clonotype has a handful of counts. This chain connects TRBV7-2 to TRBJ1-3; no firm D call. The length of the CDR3 is 15 residues. Trimming stripped 7 bases from V and 0 bases from J, with 13 bases between. Germline V gene lookup returns CDR1 SGHTA and CDR2 FQGNSA. CDR3 nucleotides: TGTGCCAGCACCCAAGGGCCGTACTCTGGAAACACCATATATTTT. Encoded protein: CASTQGPYSGNTIYF.

This clonotype was seen many times. The chain carries TRBV18 and TRBJ2-7; possible D gene TRBD1, 5 bases. Per germline, CDR1 KGHSH and CDR2 LQKENI. The CDR3 spans 16 residues. Trimming removed 4 bases from V and 0 bases from J, with 16 bases in between. CDR3 amino acids: CASSQLTATVSYEQYF. In DNA, the CDR3 is TGTGCCAGCTCACAACTGACAGCAACGGTCTCCTACGAGCAGTACTTC.

This clonotype came up many times. The CDR3 nucleotides read TGTGCCAGCGAGCTACCTGCGGGCGGTAGTAGTGAAGCTTTCTTT. It codes for CASELPAGGSSEAFF. The chain recombines TRBV5-5 with TRBJ1-1; D gene uncertain. V was trimmed by 7 bases and J by 7 bases, leaving 23 bases between them. The CDR3 length is 15 residues. The germline V gene has CDR1 SGHKS and CDR2 YYEKEE (reference sequence). The full variable domain, with the rest looked up from reference TRBV5-5 and TRBJ1-1, is DAGVTQSPTHLIKTRGQQVTLRCSPISGHKSVSWYQQVLGQGPQFIFQYYEKEERGRGNFPDRFSARQFPNYSSELNVNALLLGDSALYLCASELPAGGSSEAFFGQGTRLTVV.

The CDR3 sequence: CASSISGPTSYEQYF. The CDR3 DNA sequence: TGCGCCAGCAGCATCAGCGGGCCGACCTCCTACGAGCAGTACTTC. The V gene is TRBV5-1, the J gene TRBJ2-7, with D tentatively TRBD2 (6 bases). V was shortened by 4 bases and J by 0 bases, with 14 bases between the two germline ends. This CDR3 spans 15 amino acids. The V gene's germline CDR1 is SGHRS and CDR2 YFSETQ.

This clonotype has a count of ten or more. The J gene is TRBJ1-1, the V gene TRBV12-3 or TRBV12-4; weak D call: TRBD1 (5 bases). The CDR3 is 12 residues long. The germline V and J ends were trimmed by 6 bases and 4 bases, with 9 bases remaining between them. The CDR3 DNA reads TGTGCCAGCAGCGCAGGGTTCACTGAAGCTTTCTTT. Protein product: CASSAGFTEAFF.

In regard to this clonotype: A much larger clonotype is one base distant, so this may be a read error. V is TRBV28 and J is TRBJ2-7, with 9 bases lining up with TRBD2. Germline V gene lookup returns CDR1 MDHEN and CDR2 SYDVKM. The CDR3 has 15 amino acids. With V trimmed by 5 bases and J by 3 bases, 8 bases remained unmatched. The CDR3 region has the DNA TGTGCCAGCAGTCCTTGGACTAGCGCGATCTACGAGCAGTACTTC. The encoded protein is CASSPWTSAIYEQYF. The full variable domain, rest sourced from reference TRBV28 and TRBJ2-7, is DVKVTQSSRYLVKRTGEKVFLECVQDMDHENMFWYRQDPGLGLRLIYFSYDVKMKEKGDIPEGYSVSREKKERFSLILESASTNQTSMYLCASSPWTSAIYEQYFGPGTRLTVT.

There are many counts of this clonotype. The J gene is TRBJ2-1, the V gene TRBV6-1, with 9 bases that match TRBD1. Germline loops: CDR1 MNHNS, CDR2 SASEGT. There are 15 residues in the CDR3. V lost 9 bases to trimming and J lost 9 bases; unmatched junction nucleotides: 15. CDR3: CARGGEWGQGSEQFF. The CDR3, as DNA: TGTGCCAGGGGGGGGGAATGGGGACAGGGTAGTGAGCAGTTCTTC.